This T cell receptor beta chain comes out of a study of early T cells in non-severe SARS-CoV-2 infection (dated by TCRdb to the early 2020s). Turning to the overall study: TCR sequencing used bulk RNA from unsorted whole blood, so alpha and beta chains could not be paired. Beyond this particular receptor, the publication reports: Matching against VDJdb was skewed toward anti-spike CD8 responses, likely underestimated virus-specific expansions, and missed private and CD4 specificities.

Spanning cysteine to phenylalanine, the CDR3 consists of 15 amino acids. CDR3 DNA is the only sequence kept; it has 45 bases, read in frame from the first base. V is reduced by 4 bases and J by 7 bases, leaving a spacing of 20 bases between them. CDR1 and CDR2 were assigned from the germline V gene as SGHRS and YFSETQ. This clonotype showed up just a few times. Which antigen it targets is not known. No qualities accompany the bases; no much larger clone lies one base away. The study was a case-control design nested within a healthcare worker cohort in London, UK, with weekly nasopharyngeal swab PCR tests and blood sampling. Between 23 and 31 March 2020, the week of the UK lockdown, healthcare workers were enrolled and then followed up weekly for as long as 16 weeks. Preparation of the library involved 5' RACE. Sequencing used a NextSeq 500. In the TCR library protocol, unique molecular identifiers were attached to individual cDNA molecules to correct for PCR bias and sequencing error. Sequencing covered both TCR alpha and beta chains, and within each sample the abundances of alpha and beta sequences were tightly co-correlated. Turning to the authors' computational methods: Decombinator V4 was used to annotate the V gene, J gene and CDR3 of the TCR sequences. Expanded TCRs were defined as changing significantly between any two time points under a Poisson model with p below 0.0001. TCR abundances were normalised to the total number of TCRs sequenced per sample and were expressed as counts per million. TRAV1-2 paired with TRAJ12, TRAJ20 or TRAJ33 defined MAIT TCRs, while TRAV10 paired with TRAJ18 defined iNKT TCRs. VDJdb, accessed 1 November 2021, was searched for CMV, EBV and SARS-CoV-2 annotated TCRs, excluding TCRs annotated for multiple antigens. TCRdb redid the processing of the public reads, applying fastp at Q25 and MiXCR, and retained in-frame beta chains. Rows are combined by CDR3 protein, so each entry shows the most common genes and DNA. The authors' filters were not applied to this entry. The sample records some 28,000 distinct CDR3 sequences, about 10% of which are singletons. The ten largest clones take up roughly 13% of the sample.

The chain employs TRBV5-1 and TRBJ1-1; the D gene cannot be named for sure. The receptor was derived from an adult who was a healthcare worker with PCR-confirmed SARS-CoV-2 infection or an uninfected control (not recorded which). What was sequenced was whole blood. DNA sequence: TGCGCCAGCAGCGTAGAAGGGCCCCAACGGAGTGAAGCTTTCTTT. This sequence encodes CASSVEGPQRSEAFF.